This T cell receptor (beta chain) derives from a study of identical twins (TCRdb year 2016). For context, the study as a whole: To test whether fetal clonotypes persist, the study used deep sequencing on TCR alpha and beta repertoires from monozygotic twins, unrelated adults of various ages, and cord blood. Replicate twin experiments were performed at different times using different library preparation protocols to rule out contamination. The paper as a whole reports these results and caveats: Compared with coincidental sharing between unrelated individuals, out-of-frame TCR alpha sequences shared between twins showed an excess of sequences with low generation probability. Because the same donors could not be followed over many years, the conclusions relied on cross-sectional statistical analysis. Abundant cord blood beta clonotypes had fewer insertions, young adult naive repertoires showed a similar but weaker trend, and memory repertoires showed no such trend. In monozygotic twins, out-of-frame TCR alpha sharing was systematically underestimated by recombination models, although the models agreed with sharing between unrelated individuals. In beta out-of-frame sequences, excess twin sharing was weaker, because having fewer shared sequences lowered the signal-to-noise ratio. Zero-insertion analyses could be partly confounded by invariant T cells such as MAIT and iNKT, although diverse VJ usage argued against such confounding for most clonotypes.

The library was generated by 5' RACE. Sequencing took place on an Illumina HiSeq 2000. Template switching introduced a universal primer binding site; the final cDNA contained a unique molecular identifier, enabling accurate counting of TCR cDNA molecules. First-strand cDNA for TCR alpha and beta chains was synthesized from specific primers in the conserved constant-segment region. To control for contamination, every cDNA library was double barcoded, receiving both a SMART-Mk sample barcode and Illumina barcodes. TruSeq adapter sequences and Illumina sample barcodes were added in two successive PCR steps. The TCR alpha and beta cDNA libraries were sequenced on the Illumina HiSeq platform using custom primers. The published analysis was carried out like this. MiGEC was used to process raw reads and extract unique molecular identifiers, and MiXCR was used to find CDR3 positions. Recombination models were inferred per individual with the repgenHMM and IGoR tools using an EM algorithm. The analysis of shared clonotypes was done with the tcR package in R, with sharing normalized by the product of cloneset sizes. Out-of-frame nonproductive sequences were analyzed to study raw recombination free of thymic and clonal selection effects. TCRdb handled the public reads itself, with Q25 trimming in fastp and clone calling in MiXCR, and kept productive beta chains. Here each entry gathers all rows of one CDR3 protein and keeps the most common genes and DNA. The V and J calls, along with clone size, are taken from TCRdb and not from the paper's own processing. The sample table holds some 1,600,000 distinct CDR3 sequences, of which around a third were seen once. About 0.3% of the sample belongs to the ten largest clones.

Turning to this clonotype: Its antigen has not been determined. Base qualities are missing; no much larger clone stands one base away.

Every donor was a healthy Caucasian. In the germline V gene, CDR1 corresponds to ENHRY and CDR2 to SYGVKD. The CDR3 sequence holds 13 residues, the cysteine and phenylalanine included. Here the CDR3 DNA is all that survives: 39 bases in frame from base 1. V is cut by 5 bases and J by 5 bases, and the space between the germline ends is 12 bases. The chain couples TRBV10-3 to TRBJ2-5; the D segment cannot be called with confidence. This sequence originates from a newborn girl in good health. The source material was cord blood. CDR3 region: CAISSSGEETQYF. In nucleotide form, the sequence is TGTGCCATCAGTTCTTCAGGAGAGGAGACCCAGTACTTC.